This TCR beta chain was recorded in a study of vaccination and CD4 T cells after COVID-19 (dated by TCRdb to 2022 to 2024). Context from the whole study: The convalescent cohort included six males and four females, with two Hispanic individuals, seven Caucasians, two Asians and one multiracial person. Post-vaccine blood samples were taken a median of approximately 70 days after the second vaccine dose, with a range of roughly 14 to 241 days. Overlapping spike peptide pools from SARS-CoV-2 and from the common cold coronaviruses HCoV-NL63, HCoV-OC43 and HCoV-229E were used as culture stimuli. Participants received two doses of either the Pfizer-BioNTech BNT162b2 vaccine (n=8) or the Moderna mRNA-1273 vaccine (n=2). In control cultures, a CEFX viral epitope pool was used as positive control, an HIV-1 Nef peptide pool was used as negative control, or no peptide was added. Post-COVID blood samples were collected from convalescent patients a median of roughly 100 days after diagnosis, with a range of about 30 to 161 days. In 10 COVID-19 convalescent patients and several infection-naive healthy vaccine recipients, the spike-specific CD4+ TCR repertoire before mRNA vaccination was compared with the repertoire after mRNA vaccination.

Reading from cysteine to phenylalanine, the CDR3 counts 16 amino acids. The retained sequence is limited to the CDR3, 48 bases, with the frame set at the first base. From the germline V gene (reference sequence), CDR1 is SEHNR and CDR2 is FQNEAQ. Trimmed from V: 4 bases; trimmed from J: 7 bases; junction bases lacking a gene match: 10. The treatment or condition label of this sample denotes: 10-day PBMC culture with coronavirus spike peptide pools or control peptides (ViraFEST assay). The ViraFEST assay, used in the study, expanded antigen-specific T cells with peptide pools and then identified the expanded clonotypes through TCR sequencing. The absence of prior SARS-CoV-2 infection in healthy vaccine recipients was confirmed by negative nucleocapsid antibody tests before and after vaccination. Each well held 2.2 million or so PBMCs cultured in IMDM containing roughly 5% human AB serum and around 10 IU/ml IL-2, with about 9.1 ug/ml peptide pools added. On days 3 and 7, half of the culture medium was replaced with fresh IL-2-containing medium. After 10 days of culture, CD4+ T cells were isolated by negative selection with the EasySep CD4+ T cell isolation kit. PBMCs were separated from whole blood using Ficoll-Paque Plus gradient centrifugation and then either used fresh or cryopreserved at -140C. Each culture condition was generally run in triplicate wells.

Library generation was performed with PCR. DNA from cultured CD4+ T cells underwent TCR sequencing with the Oncomine TCR Beta short-read assay at the Johns Hopkins FTIC core. The QIAamp micro DNA kit was used to extract genomic DNA from the cultured CD4+ T cells. Oncomine TCR Beta libraries from cultured CD4+ T cells were pooled with unique dual indexes and sequenced on an Illumina iSeq 100. Per the original workflow: Non-productive sequences were removed, and CDR3s not starting with C, not ending with F or W, or shorter than 7 amino acids were discarded. The MANAFEST web application identified antigen-specific clonotypes by comparing peptide-stimulated wells against reference wells and other culture wells. Positive clones required FDR below 0.05, an odds ratio above 5, and productive frequency above 0.1% in at least two of three replicate wells. A clonotype was classed as cross-reactive if the clonotype showed significant expansion both in SARS-CoV-2 spike wells and in at least one common cold coronavirus spike condition. CDR3 homology was assessed with Levenshtein distances (stringdist) and unrooted phylogenetic trees (ape) in R version 3.6.1. Clones were called with MiXCR by TCRdb after fastp trimmed the public reads at Q25, and only in-frame beta chains were retained. Every distinct CDR3 protein forms one entry, paired with its most common genes and DNA. These V and J calls originate from TCRdb's pipeline instead of the authors' own analysis. The table for this sample lists 12,000 or so distinct CDR3 sequences; roughly a third of them were counted only once. The ten largest clones represent approximately 30% of the sample.

Broader findings and caveats from the paper: The number of convalescent patients in the study was relatively small, and the study did not examine early timepoints following natural infection. In convalescent patients, a median approximately 90% of post-vaccine SARS-CoV-2-reactive clones were detected only after vaccination, suggesting vaccine-specific priming. Nearly all vaccine-specific clones in convalescent patients (304 of 307) were mono-reactive for SARS-CoV-2 spike rather than cross-reactive with common cold coronaviruses. An increase in the median number of SARS-CoV-2-reactive clonotypes from 21 after infection to roughly 36 after vaccination was observed, but the change was not found to be significant.

A remark on this clonotype: Its specific antigen is unknown. There are no base qualities to consult, and no much larger clone falls within one base.

The chain employs TRBV7-9 and TRBJ1-6; the central 7 bases match TRBD1. The source was CD4+ T cells from blood, cultured in vitro, collected before SARS-CoV-2 vaccination. This clonotype was obtained from a human donor who received a COVID-19 vaccine. The CDR3 is CASSYRADRLNSPLHF. The base sequence is TGTGCCAGCAGCTACCGGGCGGACAGGTTAAATTCACCCCTCCACTTT. Reference TRBV7-9 and TRBJ1-6 genes cover what lies past the CDR3, so the full variable domain is DTGVSQNPRHKITKRGQNVTFRCDPISEHNRLYWYRQTLGQGPEFLTYFQNEAQLEKSRLLSDRFSAERPKGSFSTLEIQRTEQGDSAMYLCASSYRADRLNSPLHFGNGTRLTVT.